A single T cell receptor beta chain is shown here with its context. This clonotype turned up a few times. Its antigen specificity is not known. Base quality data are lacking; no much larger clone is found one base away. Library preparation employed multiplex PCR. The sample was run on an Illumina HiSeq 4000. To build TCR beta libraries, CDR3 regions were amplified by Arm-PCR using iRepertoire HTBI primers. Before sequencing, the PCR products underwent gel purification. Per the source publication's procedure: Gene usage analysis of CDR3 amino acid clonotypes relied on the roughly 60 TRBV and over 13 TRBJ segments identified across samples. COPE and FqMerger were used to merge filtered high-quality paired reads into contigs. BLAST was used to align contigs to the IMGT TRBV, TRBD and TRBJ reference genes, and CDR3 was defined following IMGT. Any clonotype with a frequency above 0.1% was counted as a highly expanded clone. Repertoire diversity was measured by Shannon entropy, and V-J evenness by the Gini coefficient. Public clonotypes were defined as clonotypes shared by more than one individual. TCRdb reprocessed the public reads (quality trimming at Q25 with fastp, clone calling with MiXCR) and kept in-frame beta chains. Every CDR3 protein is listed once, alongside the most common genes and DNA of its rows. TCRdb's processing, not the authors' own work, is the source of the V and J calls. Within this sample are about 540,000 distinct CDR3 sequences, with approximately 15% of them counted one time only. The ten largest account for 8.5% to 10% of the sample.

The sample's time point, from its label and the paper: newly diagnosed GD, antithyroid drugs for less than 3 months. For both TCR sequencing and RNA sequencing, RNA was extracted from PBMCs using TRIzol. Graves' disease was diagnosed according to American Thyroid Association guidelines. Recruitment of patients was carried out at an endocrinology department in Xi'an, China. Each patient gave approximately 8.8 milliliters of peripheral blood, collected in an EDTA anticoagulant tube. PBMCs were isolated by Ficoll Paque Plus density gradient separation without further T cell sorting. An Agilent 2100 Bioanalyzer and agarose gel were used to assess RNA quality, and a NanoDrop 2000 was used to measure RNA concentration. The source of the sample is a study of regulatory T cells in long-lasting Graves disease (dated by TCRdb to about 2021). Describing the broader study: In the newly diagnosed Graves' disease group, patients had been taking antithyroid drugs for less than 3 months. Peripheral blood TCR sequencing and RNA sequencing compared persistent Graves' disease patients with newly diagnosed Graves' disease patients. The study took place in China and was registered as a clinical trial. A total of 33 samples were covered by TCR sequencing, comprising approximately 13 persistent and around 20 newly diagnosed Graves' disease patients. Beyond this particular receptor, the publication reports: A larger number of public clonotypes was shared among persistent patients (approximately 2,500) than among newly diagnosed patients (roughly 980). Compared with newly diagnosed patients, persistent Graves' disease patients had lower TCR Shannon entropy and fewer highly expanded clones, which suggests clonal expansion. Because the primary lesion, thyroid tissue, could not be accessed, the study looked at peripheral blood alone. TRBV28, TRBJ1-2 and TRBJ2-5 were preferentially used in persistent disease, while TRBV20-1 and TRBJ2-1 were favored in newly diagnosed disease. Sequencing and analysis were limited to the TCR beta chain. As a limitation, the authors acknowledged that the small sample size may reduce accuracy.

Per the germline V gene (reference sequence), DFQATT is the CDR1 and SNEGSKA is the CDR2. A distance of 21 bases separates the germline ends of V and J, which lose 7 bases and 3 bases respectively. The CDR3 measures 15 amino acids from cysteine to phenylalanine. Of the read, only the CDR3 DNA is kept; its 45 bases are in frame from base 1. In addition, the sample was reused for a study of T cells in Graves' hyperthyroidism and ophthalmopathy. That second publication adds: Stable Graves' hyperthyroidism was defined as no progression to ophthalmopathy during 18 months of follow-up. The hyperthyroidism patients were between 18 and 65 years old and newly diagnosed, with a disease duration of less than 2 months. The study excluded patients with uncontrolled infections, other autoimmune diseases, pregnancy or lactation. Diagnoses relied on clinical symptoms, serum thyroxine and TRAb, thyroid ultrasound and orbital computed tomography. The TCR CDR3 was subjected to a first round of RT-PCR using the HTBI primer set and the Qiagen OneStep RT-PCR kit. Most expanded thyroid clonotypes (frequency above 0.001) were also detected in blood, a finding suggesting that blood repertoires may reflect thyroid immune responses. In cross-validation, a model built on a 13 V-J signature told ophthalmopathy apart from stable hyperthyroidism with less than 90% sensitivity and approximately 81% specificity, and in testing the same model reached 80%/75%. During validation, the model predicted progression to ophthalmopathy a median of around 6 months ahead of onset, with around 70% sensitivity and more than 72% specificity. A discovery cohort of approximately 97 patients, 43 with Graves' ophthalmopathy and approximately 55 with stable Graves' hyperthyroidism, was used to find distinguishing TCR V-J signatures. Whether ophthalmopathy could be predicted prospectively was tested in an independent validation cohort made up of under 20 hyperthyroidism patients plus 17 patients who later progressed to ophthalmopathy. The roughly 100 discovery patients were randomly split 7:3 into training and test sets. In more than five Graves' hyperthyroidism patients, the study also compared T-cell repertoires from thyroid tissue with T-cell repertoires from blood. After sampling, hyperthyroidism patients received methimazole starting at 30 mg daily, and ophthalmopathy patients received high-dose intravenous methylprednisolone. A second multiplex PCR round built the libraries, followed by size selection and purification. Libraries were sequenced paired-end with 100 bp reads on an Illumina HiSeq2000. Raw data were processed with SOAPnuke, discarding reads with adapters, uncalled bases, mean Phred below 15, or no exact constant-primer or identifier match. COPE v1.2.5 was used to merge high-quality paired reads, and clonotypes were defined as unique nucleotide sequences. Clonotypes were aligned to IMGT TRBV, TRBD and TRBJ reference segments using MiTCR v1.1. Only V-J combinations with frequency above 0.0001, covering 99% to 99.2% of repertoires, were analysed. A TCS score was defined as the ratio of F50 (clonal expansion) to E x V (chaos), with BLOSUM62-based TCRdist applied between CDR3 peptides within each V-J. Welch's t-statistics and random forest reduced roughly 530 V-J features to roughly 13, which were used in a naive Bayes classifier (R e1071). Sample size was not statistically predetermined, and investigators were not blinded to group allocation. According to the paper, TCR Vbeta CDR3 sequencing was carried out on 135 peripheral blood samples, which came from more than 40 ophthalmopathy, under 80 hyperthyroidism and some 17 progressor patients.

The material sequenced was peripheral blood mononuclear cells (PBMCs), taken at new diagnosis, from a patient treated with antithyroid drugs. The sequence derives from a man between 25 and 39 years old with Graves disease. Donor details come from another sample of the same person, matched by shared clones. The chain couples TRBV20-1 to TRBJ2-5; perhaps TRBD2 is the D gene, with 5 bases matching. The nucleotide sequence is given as TGCAGTGAACGGGTGGCGCGGGCGAAGGAAGAGACCCAGTACTTC. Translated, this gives CSERVARAKEETQYF.